These T cell receptor beta chains were read from a single sample in a study of regulatory T cells in long-lasting Graves disease. TCRdb reprocessed the multiplex PCR reads with MiXCR, giving one entry per CDR3 protein. This table holds 400,000 to 450,000 distinct CDR3 sequences, 16% found once. The sample was also reused in another study, on T cells in Graves' hyperthyroidism and ophthalmopathy.

Specimen: peripheral blood mononuclear cells (PBMCs), collected at new diagnosis, from a patient treated with antithyroid drugs. The receptors stem from a woman in her thirties with Graves disease. Each CDR3 is given with its conserved first and last residue. A row's size may be missing; if present it is once, few, many or a size class.

length: 15
size: NA
V: TRBV12-3/TRBV12-4
CDR3: CASSRTALRYNEQFF

length: 13
size: NA
V: TRBV7-3
CDR3: CASSPSISDTQYF

length: 13
size: few
V: TRBV6-2/TRBV6-3
CDR3: CASSETRRNEQFF

length: 16
size: many
V: TRBV30
CDR3: CAWSVKDRVSYNEQFF

length: 16
size: NA
V: TRBV18
CDR3: CASSPKKGQGADEQFF

length: 14
size: many
V: TRBV28
CDR3: CASRTQSLNYGYTF

length: 13
size: many
V: TRBV20-1
CDR3: CSAGGSSYNEQFF

length: 17
size: many
V: TRBV7-6
CDR3: CASSLRGGEEWGYEQYF

length: 12
size: many
V: TRBV12-5
CDR3: CASGNSNYGYTF

length: 13
size: many
V: TRBV20-1
CDR3: CSAHLGLQETQYF

length: 14
size: many
V: TRBV5-1
CDR3: CASSLQGRSDTQYF

length: 13
size: many
V: TRBV28
CDR3: CASSSGINYGYTF

length: 16
size: many
V: TRBV7-2
CDR3: CASSLQSSGGYNEQFF

length: 12
size: many
V: TRBV29-1
CDR3: CSVVTGGTEAFF

length: 12
size: many
V: TRBV3-1
CDR3: CASSQVRHEQYF

length: 16
size: NA
V: TRBV4-1
CDR3: CASSQESRASGDTQYF

length: 15
size: many
V: TRBV6-1
CDR3: CASSEIGSSGNTIYF

length: 18
size: few
V: TRBV6-2/TRBV6-3
CDR3: CASSYAYSGGGVYNEQFF

length: 15
size: many
V: TRBV28
CDR3: CASSFRGLGNQPQHF

length: 15
size: NA
V: TRBV5-5
CDR3: CASSLLQGNTGELFF

length: 13
size: once
V: TRBV28
CDR3: CASATGLGQPQHF

length: 14
size: NA
V: TRBV28
CDR3: CASSFRGPDYEQYF

length: 15
size: many
V: TRBV4-2
CDR3: CASSQDSKMNTEAFF

length: 14
size: NA
V: TRBV6-2/TRBV6-3
CDR3: CASSYGGDGEKLFF

length: 15
size: many
V: TRBV11-2
CDR3: CASSLVAGGADTQYF

length: 14
size: few
V: TRBV12-3/TRBV12-4
CDR3: CASSLDISNQPQHF

length: 14
size: many
V: TRBV6-2/TRBV6-3
CDR3: CASSYSRATGELFF

length: 12
size: many
V: TRBV12-3/TRBV12-4
CDR3: CASSFQPYEQYF

length: 17
size: many
V: TRBV6-1
CDR3: CASNLVQVGRITDTQYF

length: 19
size: NA
V: TRBV4-2
CDR3: CASSQGASPLVSPNTEAFF

length: 15
size: many
V: TRBV18
CDR3: CASSPPRGGHNEQYF

length: 17
size: many
V: TRBV20-1
CDR3: CSARDRSGTGSYNEQFF

length: 12
size: many
V: TRBV11-2
CDR3: CASRPMNTEAFF